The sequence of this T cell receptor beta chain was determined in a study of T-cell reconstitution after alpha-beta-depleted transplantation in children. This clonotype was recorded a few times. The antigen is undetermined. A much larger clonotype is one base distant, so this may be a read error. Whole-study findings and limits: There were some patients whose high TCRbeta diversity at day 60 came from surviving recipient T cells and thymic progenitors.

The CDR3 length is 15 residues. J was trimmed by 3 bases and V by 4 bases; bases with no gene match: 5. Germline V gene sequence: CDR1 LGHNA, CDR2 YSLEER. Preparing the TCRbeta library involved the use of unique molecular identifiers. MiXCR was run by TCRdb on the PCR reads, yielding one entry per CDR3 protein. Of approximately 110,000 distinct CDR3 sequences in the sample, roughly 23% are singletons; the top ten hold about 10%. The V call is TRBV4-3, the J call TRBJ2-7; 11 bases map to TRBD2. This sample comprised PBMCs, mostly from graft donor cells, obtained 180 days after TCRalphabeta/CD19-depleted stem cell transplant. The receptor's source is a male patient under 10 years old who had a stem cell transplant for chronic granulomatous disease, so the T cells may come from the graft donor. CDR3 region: CASSPGLADYYEQYF. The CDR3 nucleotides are TGCGCCAGCAGCCCGGGACTAGCGGATTACTACGAGCAGTACTTC.